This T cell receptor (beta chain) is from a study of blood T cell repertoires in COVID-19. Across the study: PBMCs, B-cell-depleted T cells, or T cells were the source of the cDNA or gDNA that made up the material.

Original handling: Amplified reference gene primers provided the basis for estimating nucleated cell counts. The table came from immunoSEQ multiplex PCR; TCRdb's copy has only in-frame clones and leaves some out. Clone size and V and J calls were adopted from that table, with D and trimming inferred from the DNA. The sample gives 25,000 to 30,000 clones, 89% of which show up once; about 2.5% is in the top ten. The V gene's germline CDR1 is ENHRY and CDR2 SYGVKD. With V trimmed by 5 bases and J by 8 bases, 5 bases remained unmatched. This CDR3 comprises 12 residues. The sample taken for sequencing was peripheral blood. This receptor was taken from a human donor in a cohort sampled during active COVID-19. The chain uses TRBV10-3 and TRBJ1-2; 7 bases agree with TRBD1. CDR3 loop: CAISTGAGGYTF. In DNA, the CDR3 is TGTGCCATCAGTACAGGGGCCGGGGGCTACACCTTC.